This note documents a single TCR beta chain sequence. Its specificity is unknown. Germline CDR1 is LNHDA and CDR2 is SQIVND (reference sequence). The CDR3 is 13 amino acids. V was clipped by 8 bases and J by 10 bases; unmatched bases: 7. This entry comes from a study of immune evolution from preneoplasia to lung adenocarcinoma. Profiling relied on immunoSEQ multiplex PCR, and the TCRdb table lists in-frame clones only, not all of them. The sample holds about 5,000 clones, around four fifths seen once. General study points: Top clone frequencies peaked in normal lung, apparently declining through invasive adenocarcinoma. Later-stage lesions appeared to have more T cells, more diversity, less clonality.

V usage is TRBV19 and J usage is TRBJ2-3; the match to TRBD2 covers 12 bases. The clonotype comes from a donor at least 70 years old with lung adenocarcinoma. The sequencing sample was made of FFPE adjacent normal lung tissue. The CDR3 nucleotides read TGTGCCAGTGGGGGGACTAGCGGGTTGGCGCAGTATTTT. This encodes CASGGTSGLAQYF.